This T cell receptor beta chain was documented in a study of shared clonotypes between healthy human individuals. The study, taken as a whole, reports: Few donors limited the genetic and exposure-history diversity represented. Generation probability values for non-shared clonotypes were lower than those for clonotypes shared by all four donors.

Trimming took off 1 base at V and 3 bases at J, with 16 bases between the two ends. There are 16 residues in the CDR3. Germline lookup yields CDR1 KGHSH and CDR2 LQKENI. Recent acute infections and vaccinations were absent in the healthy HIV-negative adult donors. Of note for this clone: Antigen specificity is unknown.

Authors' methods: Junction-only sequences without quality scores were provided by ImmunoSEQ, so filtering was different. Method: immunoSEQ multiplex PCR; TCRdb's copy keeps in-frame clones and lacks some. V, J and clone size reflect that table, while D and trimming were determined from the DNA. The table records about 2.4 million clones, 93% of them present only once. The specimen sequenced was naive CD4+ T cells from PBMCs. Subset indicated: CD45RA+ positively selected. J is TRBJ2-7 and V is TRBV18, with a possible D match to TRBD2 (6 bases). The TCR comes from a man aged 18 to 29 in good health. Some clones in this sample may be carry-over from other donors' samples. CDR3 region: CASSPQYGGYNYEQYF. CDR3 nucleotide sequence: TGTGCCAGCTCACCACAATATGGAGGGTACAACTACGAGCAGTACTTC. The full variable domain, in which reference TRBV18 and TRBJ2-7 provide the parts outside the CDR3, is NAGVMQNPRHLVRRRGQEARLRCSPMKGHSHVYWYRQLPEEGLKFMVYLQKENIIDESGMPKERFSAEFPKEGPSILRIQQVVRGDSAAYFCASSPQYGGYNYEQYFGPGTRLTVT.